The clone carrying this T cell receptor (beta chain) was recorded only once. Its antigen remains unknown. The sample originates from a study of CD8 T cells in Susac syndrome. The authors reverse transcribed 0.5 to 1 ug RNA with random hexamers. TCRdb re-analysed the immunoSEQ multiplex PCR reads in MiXCR, keeping a single row per CDR3 protein. The profile shows fewer than 150,000 distinct CDR3 sequences, 94% of them singletons. Whole-study results and caveats: The study conceded that its TCR sequencing and HLA analysis involved relatively few individuals.

V was shortened by 1 base and J by 3 bases, with 11 bases between the two germline ends. The CDR3 runs to 14 residues. Germline lookup yields CDR1 SGHRS and CDR2 YFSETQ. The sequenced sample consisted of CD8+ T cells from PBMCs. The receptor was derived from a human donor in good health. This chain uses TRBV5-1 with TRBJ2-7, with D uncertain. The CDR3 loop is CASSLKGQHYEQYF. As DNA, the CDR3 is TGCGCCAGCAGCTTGAAGGGCCAGCACTACGAGCAGTACTTC. Full variable domain (missing parts from reference TRBV5-1 and TRBJ2-7): KAGVTQTPRYLIKTRGQQVTLSCSPISGHRSVSWYQQTPGQGLQFLFEYFSETQRNKGNFPGRFSGRQFSNSRSEMNVSTLELGDSALYLCASSLKGQHYEQYFGPGTRLTVT.